This T cell receptor beta chain was identified in a study of beta chain features in type 1 diabetes. Study-wide context: In age, gender and cell yields, patients were similar to healthy donors. Study findings and constraints: More deletions and fewer insertions at VDJ junctions were seen in type 1 diabetes patients. Naive, central memory and Treg TCRB repertoires seemed to resemble each other more closely in patients than they did in healthy donors. All four CD4+ subsets from Type 1 diabetes patients carried moderately but significantly shorter TCRB CDR3s.

The authors reverse transcribed all of the isolated RNA, so sequencing captured expressed TCRB transcripts. Some clones are missing from TCRdb's copy, which holds only in-frame ones; the method was immunoSEQ multiplex PCR. Altogether approximately 170,000 clones are present, approximately 8.4% being singletons, with the ten largest covering 0.5%. With respect to this clone: Its antigen remains unknown.

J lost 8 bases, V lost 6 bases, and 6 bases had no gene match. The V gene's germline CDR1 is KGHSH and CDR2 LQKENI. This CDR3 has 15 amino acids. A single heparinised blood sample, averaging roughly 110 mL, was obtained per donor. The chain is built from TRBV18 and TRBJ2-1, with 14 nucleotides matching TRBD2. The sample consisted of central memory CD4+ T cells from blood. The receptor comes from a man younger than 35 with type 1 diabetes. The DNA of the CDR3 is TGTGCCAGCTCGCCAGGGACTAGCGGGAGTGATGAGCAGTTCTTC. Translation gives CASSPGTSGSDEQFF.